These T cell receptor beta chains were read from a single sample in a study of T cells in Graves' hyperthyroidism and ophthalmopathy. TCRdb independently ran MiXCR on the multiplex PCR reads; one entry per CDR3 protein. The top ten hold around 4.1% of the sample, which has approximately 610,000 distinct CDR3 sequences, under 15% seen once. Material: blood. These receptors all stem from a woman aged 40 to 50 with Graves' ophthalmopathy. Each CDR3 is given with its conserved first and last residue. D genes are given only for firm matches. Some rows have no size entry. The others give once, few or many, or a class for an expanded clone.

D gene,J gene,V gene,CDR3 length,clone size,CDR3 protein,CDR3 DNA
NA,TRBJ1-1,TRBV6-2/TRBV6-3,14,few,CASRNTGPNTEAFF,TGTGCCAGCAGAAACACGGGGCCGAACACTGAAGCTTTCTTT
NA,TRBJ1-1,TRBV12-3/TRBV12-4,13,many,CASSWGPSTEAFF,TGTGCCAGCAGTTGGGGCCCAAGCACTGAAGCTTTCTTT
NA,TRBJ2-7,TRBV27,16,many,CASSPLLTPRAYEQYF,TGTGCCAGCAGTCCCCTATTGACCCCCAGGGCCTACGAGCAGTACTTC
NA,TRBJ1-5,TRBV12-3/TRBV12-4,15,NA,CASSEGAISNQPQHF,TGTGCCAGCAGTGAAGGAGCTATTAGCAATCAGCCCCAGCATTTT
NA,TRBJ2-2,TRBV6-1,15,many,CASSKGLSRSGELFF,TGTGCCAGCAGCAAAGGACTGTCCCGGTCCGGGGAGCTGTTTTTT
TRBD1,TRBJ1-1,TRBV20-1,13,few,CSASTGAGTEAFF,TGCAGTGCTAGTACAGGGGCGGGCACTGAAGCTTTCTTT
TRBD2,TRBJ2-4,TRBV30,18,few,CAWSSGTSGSIAKNIQYF,TGTGCCTGGAGCTCCGGGACTAGCGGGTCCATAGCCAAAAACATTCAGTACTTC
TRBD1,TRBJ2-5,TRBV6-2/TRBV6-3,17,many,CASSYNTNRGRQETQYF,TGTGCCAGCAGCTACAATACGAACAGGGGAAGGCAAGAGACCCAGTACTTC
NA,TRBJ2-7,TRBV29-1,13,NA,CSAVKVGAYEQYF,TGCAGCGCCGTAAAGGTTGGCGCCTACGAGCAGTACTTC
NA,TRBJ2-2,TRBV5-1,16,NA,CASSLGPEGNTGELFF,TGCGCCAGCAGCTTGGGTCCTGAAGGGAACACCGGGGAGCTGTTTTTT
NA,TRBJ1-1,TRBV10-3,13,many,CAISREPNTEAFF,TGTGCCATCTCCCGAGAGCCGAACACTGAAGCTTTCTTT
NA,TRBJ1-2,TRBV14,11,few,CASRLHYGYTF,TGTGCCAGCAGATTGCACTATGGCTACACCTTC
NA,TRBJ2-2,TRBV2,15,many,CASSPKGLNTGELFF,TGTGCCAGCAGCCCAAAGGGACTGAACACCGGGGAGCTGTTTTTT
TRBD1,TRBJ1-2,TRBV6-2/TRBV6-3,14,many,CASSYLGQGYGYTF,TGTGCCAGCAGTTACTTGGGACAGGGGTATGGCTACACCTTC
NA,TRBJ2-6,TRBV11-2,14,many,CASSPVVGANVLTF,TGTGCCAGCAGCCCTGTCGTTGGGGCCAACGTCCTGACTTTC
NA,TRBJ2-3,TRBV12-3/TRBV12-4,14,few,CASTMDPSADTQYF,TGTGCCAGCACCATGGACCCTAGCGCAGATACGCAGTATTTT
TRBD1,TRBJ1-1,TRBV5-1,14,NA,CASSGGPGGPTAFF,TGCGCCAGCAGCGGGGGGCCAGGGGGCCCAACAGCTTTCTTT
NA,TRBJ1-1,TRBV3-1,16,few,CASSQGLGGGYTEAFF,TGTGCCAGCAGCCAAGGGTTAGGGGGGGGATACACTGAAGCTTTCTTT
TRBD1,TRBJ1-2,TRBV29-1,13,many,CSGSGQGADGYTF,TGCAGCGGATCGGGACAGGGGGCCGATGGCTACACCTTC
TRBD1,TRBJ2-7,TRBV7-8,15,NA,CASSMGQGILNEQYF,TGTGCCAGCAGCATGGGACAGGGGATCCTTAACGAGCAGTACTTC
TRBD2,TRBJ2-5,TRBV12-3/TRBV12-4,15,NA,CASSPSGRASETQYF,TGTGCCAGCAGTCCTAGCGGGAGGGCCTCAGAGACCCAGTACTTC
TRBD2,TRBJ2-7,TRBV13,16,many,CASSFWLAGGSYEQYF,TGTGCCAGCAGCTTTTGGCTAGCGGGTGGGTCGTACGAGCAGTACTTC
NA,TRBJ1-2,TRBV6-2/TRBV6-3,10,NA,CATGDDGYTF,TGTGCCACAGGGGACGATGGCTACACCTTC
NA,TRBJ2-2,TRBV6-2/TRBV6-3,15,NA,CASSRTAKNTGELFF,TGTGCCAGCAGCCGGACAGCGAAGAACACCGGGGAGCTGTTTTTT
TRBD2,TRBJ2-7,TRBV7-2,15,many,CASSPLAGTSYEQYF,TGTGCCAGCAGTCCCCTAGCGGGAACCTCCTACGAGCAGTACTTC
NA,TRBJ2-2,TRBV27,14,NA,CASSLATLTGELFF,TGTGCCAGCAGTTTGGCTACTTTAACCGGGGAGCTGTTTTTT
TRBD2,TRBJ2-5,TRBV30,16,many,CAWSGASGRLFETQYF,TGTGCCTGGAGTGGGGCTAGCGGGAGATTATTTGAGACCCAGTACTTC
TRBD2,TRBJ2-2,TRBV6-5,16,many,CASSPGTSGNTGELFF,TGTGCCAGCAGCCCCGGGACTAGCGGAAACACCGGGGAGCTGTTTTTT
NA,TRBJ2-1,TRBV11-2,15,many,CASSLRRGPDNEQFF,TGTGCCAGCAGCTTACGGAGGGGGCCGGACAATGAGCAGTTCTTC
TRBD2,TRBJ2-7,TRBV6-4,19,many,CASSQRTSGRAQLLYEQYF,TGTGCCAGCAGCCAACGGACTAGCGGGAGGGCCCAACTCCTTTACGAGCAGTACTTC
NA,TRBJ1-2,TRBV5-1,14,many,CASSLVAGGDGYTF,TGCGCCAGCAGCTTGGTAGCTGGGGGTGATGGCTACACCTTC
NA,TRBJ1-1,TRBV6-2/TRBV6-3,13,many,CASSYLATGEAFF,TGTGCCAGCAGTTACTTAGCGACAGGTGAAGCTTTCTTT
NA,TRBJ1-2,TRBV28,16,few,CASSFAAGGALYGYTF,TGTGCCAGCAGTTTTGCCGCGGGGGGGGCCCTCTATGGCTACACCTTC
TRBD2,TRBJ2-2,TRBV7-7,15,few,CASSLTAGSTGELFF,TGTGCTAGCAGCTTAACAGCGGGGTCCACCGGGGAGCTGTTTTTT
NA,TRBJ2-4,TRBV7-2,14,many,CASTSDRISNIPYF,TGTGCCAGCACCTCAGACAGGATAAGCAACATTCCGTACTTC
NA,TRBJ2-4,TRBV4-1,15,NA,CASSQDSGLGNIQYF,TGCGCCAGCAGCCAAGATTCGGGGTTGGGGAACATTCAGTACTTC
NA,TRBJ2-5,TRBV12-3/TRBV12-4,14,many,CASSLVILSETQYF,TGTGCCAGCAGTTTAGTTATCTTATCAGAGACCCAGTACTTC
TRBD2,TRBJ2-5,TRBV24-1,15,NA,CATSDFTGRGETQYF,TGTGCCACCAGTGATTTTACCGGGAGGGGAGAGACCCAGTACTTC
TRBD2,TRBJ2-5,TRBV10-3,19,NA,CAIPPKGLLAGGHQETQYF,TGTGCCATCCCCCCCAAAGGCCTTTTAGCGGGAGGACACCAAGAGACCCAGTACTTC
NA,TRBJ1-5,TRBV18,13,many,CASSQGQNKPQHF,TGTGCCAGCTCACAGGGGCAAAACAAACCCCAGCATTTT
TRBD1,TRBJ2-7,TRBV20-1,15,many,CSARDTRGQTYEQYF,TGCAGTGCTAGAGATACGAGGGGGCAGACCTACGAGCAGTACTTC
TRBD1,TRBJ1-6,TRBV12-3/TRBV12-4,13,many,CASSPTGNSPLHF,TGTGCCAGCAGCCCGACAGGGAATTCACCCCTCCACTTT
NA,TRBJ1-2,TRBV9,14,many,CASSVGGGTYGYTF,TGTGCCAGCAGCGTAGGCGGAGGGACCTATGGCTACACCTTC
NA,TRBJ2-7,TRBV28,14,many,CASSPLLGAYEQYF,TGTGCCAGCAGTCCTCTATTGGGGGCCTACGAGCAGTACTTC
TRBD1,TRBJ2-2,TRBV29-1,18,many,CSVGLRTGTVPYTGELFF,TGCAGCGTTGGACTAAGAACCGGGACAGTACCTTACACCGGGGAGCTGTTTTTT
NA,TRBJ2-3,TRBV12-3/TRBV12-4,16,many,CASSLLALENSDTQYF,TGTGCCAGCAGTTTGTTAGCGCTAGAAAATTCAGATACGCAGTATTTT
NA,TRBJ2-2,TRBV19,15,NA,CASIRTGNQGGELFF,TGTGCCAGTATCAGGACGGGAAATCAGGGCGGGGAGCTGTTTTTT
TRBD2,TRBJ2-7,TRBV6-2/TRBV6-3,19,NA,CASRKGRLAGEDGSYEQYF,TGTGCCAGCCGCAAGGGTCGACTAGCGGGAGAAGACGGCTCCTACGAGCAGTACTTC
TRBD2,TRBJ2-2,TRBV20-1,16,NA,CSAPSALAGAGGELFF,TGCAGTGCTCCATCGGCGTTAGCGGGAGCGGGCGGGGAGCTGTTTTTT
NA,TRBJ1-1,TRBV7-8,14,many,CASRKTPSEGEAFF,TGTGCCAGCAGAAAGACACCCTCAGAGGGTGAAGCTTTCTTT
TRBD1,TRBJ1-2,TRBV29-1,11,many,CSAQGADGYTF,TGCAGCGCGCAGGGGGCGGATGGCTACACCTTC
NA,TRBJ1-1,TRBV4-1,14,NA,CASSESEILSEAFF,TGCGCCAGCAGCGAATCGGAAATTCTCTCTGAAGCTTTCTTT
NA,TRBJ2-2,TRBV7-2,14,many,CASSRPQNTGELFF,TGTGCCAGCAGCCGGCCCCAAAACACCGGGGAGCTGTTTTTT
NA,TRBJ2-7,TRBV9,17,NA,CASSVEGQGSVSAEQYF,TGTGCCAGCAGCGTAGAAGGGCAGGGATCCGTTTCGGCCGAGCAGTACTTC
TRBD2,TRBJ2-7,TRBV28,15,many,CASSLLREGSGEQYF,TGTGCCAGCAGTTTATTGCGGGAGGGATCTGGCGAGCAGTACTTC
TRBD2,TRBJ2-7,TRBV27,14,many,CASSPRLAVGEQYF,TGTGCCAGCAGCCCAAGACTAGCAGTCGGCGAGCAGTACTTC
NA,TRBJ1-2,TRBV27,13,once,CASSLTLKGGYTF,TGTGCCAGCAGTTTAACCCTAAAAGGTGGCTACACCTTC
NA,TRBJ2-2,TRBV28,16,NA,CAIRGGLGGSGGELFF,TGTGCCATCCGCGGGGGTCTCGGGGGCAGCGGCGGGGAGCTGTTTTTT
NA,TRBJ2-7,TRBV20-1,16,many,CSARPVRRVGAYEQYF,TGCAGTGCTAGACCCGTGCGGCGGGTGGGGGCCTACGAGCAGTACTTC
TRBD1,TRBJ1-5,TRBV11-1,18,few,CASSFPLPGDRANQPQHF,TGTGCCAGCAGCTTTCCCCTACCGGGTGACAGGGCCAATCAGCCCCAGCATTTT